A selection of T cell receptor beta chains follows, all from one sample in a study of T-cell reconstitution after alpha-beta-depleted transplantation in children. Via MiXCR, TCRdb re-called the PCR reads, giving one row per CDR3 protein. The repertoire consists of about 480,000 distinct CDR3 sequences, with about 12% occurring once and the leading ten covering 4.5% to 6%. Sample: PBMCs from the stem cell graft donor, taken from the stem cell graft. All receptors derive from a human donor who donated a stem cell graft to a child with combined immunodeficiency. CDR3s include the opening cysteine and the closing phenylalanine or tryptophan. The order of the fields is clone size, D gene, J gene, V gene, CDR3 DNA, CDR3 protein. A D gene is named only where the DNA matches it firmly. Some rows mark clone size as missing; the rest say once, few, many or name a class of expanded clone.

clone size: many
D gene: .
J gene: TRBJ2-1
V gene: TRBV12-3/TRBV12-4
CDR3 DNA: TGTGCCAGCAGTTGGGGCAGAACTGGGGTGTACAATGAGCAGTTCTTC
CDR3 protein: CASSWGRTGVYNEQFF

clone size: many
D gene: TRBD1
J gene: TRBJ2-5
V gene: TRBV12-3/TRBV12-4
CDR3 DNA: TGTGCCAGCAGTCCAGACAGGGGGCAAGAGACCCAGTACTTC
CDR3 protein: CASSPDRGQETQYF

clone size: many
D gene: TRBD1
J gene: TRBJ2-1
V gene: TRBV29-1
CDR3 DNA: TGCAGCGTTATTCCGGGACAGGGCTACAATGAGCAGTTCTTC
CDR3 protein: CSVIPGQGYNEQFF

clone size: .
D gene: .
J gene: TRBJ1-3
V gene: TRBV7-6
CDR3 DNA: TGTGCCAGCAGCTTAGCGGGACGTAACTCTGGAAACACCATATATTTT
CDR3 protein: CASSLAGRNSGNTIYF

clone size: many
D gene: .
J gene: TRBJ2-6
V gene: TRBV7-8
CDR3 DNA: TGTGCCAGCAGCTTGGGCACCGTAAGCTCTGGGGCCAACGTCCTGACTTTC
CDR3 protein: CASSLGTVSSGANVLTF

clone size: many
D gene: .
J gene: TRBJ2-1
V gene: TRBV12-3/TRBV12-4
CDR3 DNA: TGTGCCAGCAGTTCCGACAGGTACAATGAGCAGTTCTTC
CDR3 protein: CASSSDRYNEQFF

clone size: many
D gene: TRBD2
J gene: TRBJ2-3
V gene: TRBV3-1
CDR3 DNA: TGTGCCAGCAGCCAAGGACTAGCGGGCTCCACAGATACGCAGTATTTT
CDR3 protein: CASSQGLAGSTDTQYF

clone size: few
D gene: .
J gene: TRBJ1-1
V gene: TRBV4-3
CDR3 DNA: TGCGCCAGCAGCCTTAGAATAGGGGGCACTGAAGCTTTCTTT
CDR3 protein: CASSLRIGGTEAFF

clone size: few
D gene: TRBD2
J gene: TRBJ2-7
V gene: TRBV7-8
CDR3 DNA: TGTGCCAGCACCGATAGACTAGCGGACAACTACGAGCAGTACTTC
CDR3 protein: CASTDRLADNYEQYF

clone size: many
D gene: .
J gene: TRBJ2-7
V gene: TRBV12-3/TRBV12-4
CDR3 DNA: TGTGCCAGCAGTTTTCTTATGCCCGGCTACGAGCAGTACTTC
CDR3 protein: CASSFLMPGYEQYF

clone size: .
D gene: .
J gene: TRBJ2-7
V gene: TRBV5-1
CDR3 DNA: TGCGCCAGCAGCTTCCCAGGGGACTACGAGCAGTACTTC
CDR3 protein: CASSFPGDYEQYF

clone size: many
D gene: TRBD1
J gene: TRBJ2-5
V gene: TRBV10-3
CDR3 DNA: TGTGCCATCAGGCCAACAGGGGATGAAGAGACCCAGTACTTC
CDR3 protein: CAIRPTGDEETQYF

clone size: .
D gene: .
J gene: TRBJ2-7
V gene: TRBV15
CDR3 DNA: TGTGCCACCAGCAGAGAGGTTAGGGGATGGCCTAACGAGCAGTACTTC
CDR3 protein: CATSREVRGWPNEQYF

clone size: few
D gene: TRBD1
J gene: TRBJ2-5
V gene: TRBV2
CDR3 DNA: TGTGCCACCCGACCCGGGACAGCAGGGGAGACCCAGTACTTC
CDR3 protein: CATRPGTAGETQYF

clone size: few
D gene: TRBD1
J gene: TRBJ2-7
V gene: TRBV11-2
CDR3 DNA: TGTGCCAGCAGCTCCCGAGGGACAGGGCCCTACGAGCAGTACTTC
CDR3 protein: CASSSRGTGPYEQYF

clone size: many
D gene: TRBD1
J gene: TRBJ2-7
V gene: TRBV20-1
CDR3 DNA: TGCAGTGCGCCGACAGGGAACTACGAGCAGTACTTC
CDR3 protein: CSAPTGNYEQYF

clone size: many
D gene: TRBD2
J gene: TRBJ2-5
V gene: TRBV12-3/TRBV12-4
CDR3 DNA: TGTGCCAGCAGTTTAGCCCCGACTAGCGGGAGAGGAGAGACCCAGTACTTC
CDR3 protein: CASSLAPTSGRGETQYF

clone size: many
D gene: .
J gene: TRBJ2-7
V gene: TRBV9
CDR3 DNA: TGTGCCAGCAGCGCGAGTGGGGTCGGCTACGAGCAGTACTTC
CDR3 protein: CASSASGVGYEQYF

clone size: many
D gene: .
J gene: TRBJ1-2
V gene: TRBV7-9
CDR3 DNA: TGTGCCAGCAACCCCCCAAAAGCTAACTATGGCTACACCTTC
CDR3 protein: CASNPPKANYGYTF

clone size: many
D gene: TRBD2
J gene: TRBJ2-3
V gene: TRBV4-2
CDR3 DNA: TGTGCCAGCAGCCACTTCGCGAGCGGGGGGGCCGGAGATACGCAGTATTTT
CDR3 protein: CASSHFASGGAGDTQYF

clone size: few
D gene: TRBD1
J gene: TRBJ1-4
V gene: TRBV30
CDR3 DNA: TGTGCCTGGAGTACCACAGGGGGACGAGGAAAACTGTTTTTT
CDR3 protein: CAWSTTGGRGKLFF

clone size: .
D gene: TRBD2
J gene: TRBJ2-7
V gene: TRBV12-3/TRBV12-4
CDR3 DNA: TGTGCCAGCAGCCCGCGGGACTCCTGGCGGGAGCCCAACTCCTACGAGCAGTACTTC
CDR3 protein: CASSPRDSWREPNSYEQYF

clone size: many
D gene: .
J gene: TRBJ2-7
V gene: TRBV6-5
CDR3 DNA: TGTGCCAGCAGTTACTCTTGGCCAGGCCGAACCCCCGTGACCTACGAGCAGTACTTC
CDR3 protein: CASSYSWPGRTPVTYEQYF

clone size: few
D gene: TRBD1
J gene: TRBJ2-7
V gene: TRBV7-9
CDR3 DNA: TGTGCCAGCAGCGAGGACAGGGTATGGTACGAGCAGTACTTC
CDR3 protein: CASSEDRVWYEQYF

clone size: .
D gene: .
J gene: TRBJ2-7
V gene: TRBV12-3/TRBV12-4
CDR3 DNA: TGTGCCAGCACCGGAACGGAGGGTAACGAGCAGTACTTC
CDR3 protein: CASTGTEGNEQYF

clone size: few
D gene: TRBD2
J gene: TRBJ2-3
V gene: TRBV15
CDR3 DNA: TGTGCCACTAGGCCCGACGGCGGGAGGCCAGATATTAGCACAGATACGCAGTATTTT
CDR3 protein: CATRPDGGRPDISTDTQYF

clone size: .
D gene: TRBD1
J gene: TRBJ1-3
V gene: TRBV30
CDR3 DNA: TGTGCCTGGAGTGCCGGGACAGTCTCTGGAAACACCATATATTTT
CDR3 protein: CAWSAGTVSGNTIYF

clone size: many
D gene: .
J gene: TRBJ2-7
V gene: TRBV29-1
CDR3 DNA: TGCAGCGTTGGTTGGTCTCCGGGGGAGCAGTACTTC
CDR3 protein: CSVGWSPGEQYF

clone size: few
D gene: .
J gene: TRBJ2-2
V gene: TRBV24-1
CDR3 DNA: TGTGCCACCAGTGACCCCCGATCCCCAGGCAGCGGGGAGCTGTTTTTT
CDR3 protein: CATSDPRSPGSGELFF

clone size: few
D gene: .
J gene: TRBJ2-5
V gene: TRBV6-5
CDR3 DNA: TGTGCCAGCAGTTACAGGGGGTGGGAGACCCAGTACTTC
CDR3 protein: CASSYRGWETQYF

clone size: .
D gene: .
J gene: TRBJ2-1
V gene: TRBV20-1
CDR3 DNA: TGCAGTGCTACGCCCGGGGGCGGGAGAGCGGTAGAGCAGTTCTTC
CDR3 protein: CSATPGGGRAVEQFF

clone size: .
D gene: TRBD2
J gene: TRBJ2-3
V gene: TRBV5-1
CDR3 DNA: TGCGCCAGCAGCTGGGGACTAGCGGGGGCCCCGAAGGGCACAGATACGCAGTATTTT
CDR3 protein: CASSWGLAGAPKGTDTQYF

clone size: .
D gene: .
J gene: TRBJ2-1
V gene: TRBV29-1
CDR3 DNA: TGCAGCGTTGTTCAGGGGGGTTCCTACAATGAGCAGTTCTTC
CDR3 protein: CSVVQGGSYNEQFF

clone size: few
D gene: .
J gene: TRBJ2-7
V gene: TRBV10-3
CDR3 DNA: TGTGCCATCAGGGAGGACCCGCTTCCCTACGAGCAGTACTTC
CDR3 protein: CAIREDPLPYEQYF

clone size: few
D gene: .
J gene: TRBJ1-2
V gene: TRBV10-3
CDR3 DNA: TGTGCCATCAGTCCAATCCCAGGGGTCGGCTACACCTTC
CDR3 protein: CAISPIPGVGYTF

clone size: few
D gene: TRBD1
J gene: TRBJ2-7
V gene: TRBV3-1
CDR3 DNA: TGTGCCAGCAGCCTACAGCCGGGACAGGGGAGCGAGCAGTACTTC
CDR3 protein: CASSLQPGQGSEQYF

clone size: few
D gene: .
J gene: TRBJ2-5
V gene: TRBV20-1
CDR3 DNA: TGCAGTGCTATAAGACAGCAAGAGACCCAGTACTTC
CDR3 protein: CSAIRQQETQYF

clone size: .
D gene: TRBD1
J gene: TRBJ1-4
V gene: TRBV12-3/TRBV12-4
CDR3 DNA: TGTGCCAGCAGTTCCCTACAGGGGGCGCAGGACGCTCGTGGAAAACTGTTTTTT
CDR3 protein: CASSSLQGAQDARGKLFF

clone size: .
D gene: .
J gene: TRBJ2-7
V gene: TRBV3-1
CDR3 DNA: TGTGCCAGCAGCCACCCGGGACGGCACGAGCAGTACTTC
CDR3 protein: CASSHPGRHEQYF

clone size: many
D gene: TRBD1
J gene: TRBJ2-1
V gene: TRBV7-8
CDR3 DNA: TGTGCCAGCAGCTTAACGACAGGGGGCTCCTACAATGAGCAGTTCTTC
CDR3 protein: CASSLTTGGSYNEQFF

clone size: many
D gene: TRBD1
J gene: TRBJ2-7
V gene: TRBV12-3/TRBV12-4
CDR3 DNA: TGTGCCAGCAGTCCCGCAAGACAGGGTTACGAGCAGTACTTC
CDR3 protein: CASSPARQGYEQYF

clone size: .
D gene: .
J gene: TRBJ2-6
V gene: TRBV11-1
CDR3 DNA: TGTGCCAGCAGCTTAGGGTTTGGGGCCAACGTCCTGACTTTC
CDR3 protein: CASSLGFGANVLTF

clone size: .
D gene: TRBD1
J gene: TRBJ2-3
V gene: TRBV7-9
CDR3 DNA: TGTGCCAGCAGCTTATCGCCGGGACAGGGCTCAGATACGCAGTATTTT
CDR3 protein: CASSLSPGQGSDTQYF

clone size: .
D gene: .
J gene: TRBJ2-7
V gene: TRBV7-9
CDR3 DNA: TGTGCCAGCAGCTTTGGGGGTTTATCGGTCGAGCAGTACTTC
CDR3 protein: CASSFGGLSVEQYF

clone size: .
D gene: TRBD2
J gene: TRBJ2-3
V gene: TRBV4-3
CDR3 DNA: TGCGCCAGCAGCCAAGATGCCGCACTAGCGGGAAGCACAGATACGCAGTATTTT
CDR3 protein: CASSQDAALAGSTDTQYF

clone size: .
D gene: .
J gene: TRBJ2-7
V gene: TRBV28
CDR3 DNA: TGTGCCAGCAGTTTATATCAGGGTGGAGCCGAGCAGTACTTC
CDR3 protein: CASSLYQGGAEQYF

clone size: .
D gene: TRBD1
J gene: TRBJ2-5
V gene: TRBV5-1
CDR3 DNA: TGCGCCAGCAGCATCGGACAGGTCAGGGAGACCCAGTACTTC
CDR3 protein: CASSIGQVRETQYF

clone size: few
D gene: TRBD2
J gene: TRBJ2-7
V gene: TRBV6-1
CDR3 DNA: TGTGCCAGCACCCCACAGCCGGGGGGAACCTACGAGCAGTACTTC
CDR3 protein: CASTPQPGGTYEQYF

clone size: .
D gene: .
J gene: TRBJ2-3
V gene: TRBV10-2
CDR3 DNA: TGCGCCAGCAGTGAGACGAGGGGAGGAGATACGCAGTATTTT
CDR3 protein: CASSETRGGDTQYF

clone size: few
D gene: .
J gene: TRBJ1-4
V gene: TRBV30
CDR3 DNA: TGTGCCAGCTCACTAAAGGGACGGAGCGAAAAACTGTTTTTT
CDR3 protein: CASSLKGRSEKLFF

clone size: few
D gene: .
J gene: TRBJ1-6
V gene: TRBV5-6
CDR3 DNA: TGTGCCAGCATACTCCTCCTACCCTATAATTCACCCCTCCACTTT
CDR3 protein: CASILLLPYNSPLHF

clone size: few
D gene: .
J gene: TRBJ1-6
V gene: TRBV4-3
CDR3 DNA: TGCGCCAGCAGCCAAGATCATGGGTCACCCCTCCACTTT
CDR3 protein: CASSQDHGSPLHF

clone size: .
D gene: .
J gene: TRBJ2-1
V gene: TRBV5-1
CDR3 DNA: TGCGCCAGCAGCCCCAGAACCCGATCGGTAGGTGAGCAGTTCTTC
CDR3 protein: CASSPRTRSVGEQFF

clone size: .
D gene: .
J gene: TRBJ1-4
V gene: TRBV24-1
CDR3 DNA: TGTGCCACCGAACGGATGGGGGAGTTGACAACTAATGAAAAACTGTTTTTT
CDR3 protein: CATERMGELTTNEKLFF

clone size: few
D gene: .
J gene: TRBJ1-1
V gene: TRBV18
CDR3 DNA: TGTGCCAGCTCAGTCCTAGCGGGGAAGAACACTGAAGCTTTCTTT
CDR3 protein: CASSVLAGKNTEAFF

clone size: .
D gene: TRBD2
J gene: TRBJ2-7
V gene: TRBV12-3/TRBV12-4
CDR3 DNA: TGTGCCAGCAGTTTTGTAGCGGGAGTCTACGAGCAGTACTTC
CDR3 protein: CASSFVAGVYEQYF

clone size: .
D gene: .
J gene: TRBJ2-2
V gene: TRBV7-8
CDR3 DNA: TGTGCCAGCAGCTTACAATCGGGGGCGAACTCCGGGGAGCTGTTTTTT
CDR3 protein: CASSLQSGANSGELFF

clone size: few
D gene: .
J gene: TRBJ1-2
V gene: TRBV6-5
CDR3 DNA: TGTGCCAGCAGTTCCCCTGGGAAGGGGGAGGTGACCTTC
CDR3 protein: CASSSPGKGEVTF

clone size: .
D gene: TRBD2
J gene: TRBJ2-1
V gene: TRBV11-2
CDR3 DNA: TGTGCCAGCAGCATAGTCGGACTAGCGGGGGGAAATGAGCAGTTCTTC
CDR3 protein: CASSIVGLAGGNEQFF

clone size: many
D gene: .
J gene: TRBJ2-3
V gene: TRBV12-3/TRBV12-4
CDR3 DNA: TGTGCCAGCAGTCCCCTGGACAGCACAGATACGCAGTATTTT
CDR3 protein: CASSPLDSTDTQYF